The source of this T cell receptor (beta chain) is a study of cytomegalovirus exposure and HLA in healthy donors. Study outcomes and limitations: Prior analysis indicated that the majority of TCR beta V segments exhibited productivity approximately 90% or approximately 30% of the time.

Unrecorded immune exposures were likely, despite nominal health at sampling. A remark on this clone: Antigen: not known.

In germline, CDR1 is MGHRA, CDR2 YSYEKL. The length of the CDR3 is 18 residues. V shed 4 bases, J shed 1 base, and the junction held 10 bases outside the gene matches. Researchers ran the PCR with 60 Vbeta and 13 Jbeta primers. TCRdb's copy holds only in-frame clones and misses some; the assay was immunoSEQ multiplex PCR. The sample consists of over 75,000 clones, approximately 81% of them appearing once. This chain joins TRBV4-1 and TRBJ1-5; 10 bases line up with TRBD1. The sequenced sample consisted of PBMCs. The clonotype comes from a male donor in good health and CMV-seropositive. CDR3 DNA sequence: TGCGCCAGCAGCCTCACACTCGGGACAGGGGACAGCAATCAGCCCCAGCATTTT. This codes for CASSLTLGTGDSNQPQHF.